This TCR beta chain was identified in a study of Ad26.COV2.S vaccination and SARS-CoV-2 variants (TCRdb year 2021). Looking at the study overall: Vaccine-arm donors came from COV1001, a multicentre, randomized, double-blind, placebo-controlled phase I-IIa trial of Ad26.COV2.S in healthy adults. TCRbeta repertoire sequencing served as the tool for gauging how specific and how broad the SARS-CoV-2-reactive T cell receptors were following Ad26.COV2.S vaccination. The TCR-sequenced set comprised approximately 30 samples: about 19 Ad26.COV2.S vaccine recipients, 5 placebo recipients and 8 SARS-CoV-2 convalescent individuals. Dosing of Ad26.COV2.S was intramuscular, at either 5x10^10 or 1x10^11 viral particles, delivered as one shot or as two shots spaced 56 days apart. Throughout the experiments and outcome assessment, investigators stayed blinded to trial group allocation. Trial participants were randomized into five groups of five, in which low-dose or high-dose Ad26.COV2.S was given once or twice, or placebo was given on both occasions.

TCRbeta CDR3 regions were sequenced with the immunoSEQ Assay. After extraction, genomic DNA underwent amplification by bias-controlled multiplex PCR, followed by high-throughput sequencing. Per the original workflow: Collapsing and filtering of sequences were performed to quantify the absolute abundance of each unique TCRbeta CDR3 region. Usable DNA was measured by amplifying reference genes present in all nucleated cells, and TCRbeta template counts were normalized to that usable DNA to estimate T cell fraction. Repertoire TCRs were annotated as SARS-CoV-2-specific by exact matching of V gene, CDR3 amino acid sequence and J gene to a known reactive TCR set. The reference SARS-CoV-2 TCR set was obtained from MIRA and was filtered for enrichment in COVID-19-positive ImmuneCODE repertoires, whereby public or cross-reactive TCRs were removed. Using the MIRA antigens, annotated TCRs were further analysed by specific ORF or by position within an ORF. Breadth was defined as annotated unique rearrangements over total unique productive rearrangements; depth was the summed frequency of those rearrangements. Two-sided Wilcoxon rank-sum tests were used to compare TCR breadth between groups. Entries here come from immuneACCESS through TCRdb and include only in-frame sequences with V and J called. Some clones fail to appear in such tables; in the studies checked, an unresolved V gene covers under half of the shortfall, and the cause of the remainder is unknown. From that table come the V and J calls and clone size; the DNA was used to work out D and trimming. For this sample the table gives 440,000 or so clones, of which approximately 92% were detected only once. The leading ten clones occupy roughly 1.7% of the sample.

Study-wide conclusions, independent of this receptor: The authors noted that the TCR breadth and depth analyses may have underestimated total T cell responses. Non-spike TCR breadth was comparable between vaccine and placebo recipients, consistent with the vaccine containing only spike. Compared with placebo recipients, Ad26.COV2.S recipients showed higher spike-specific TCR breadth (P = 0.0014). After vaccination, spike-specific CD8+ and CD4+ T cell responses were reported to show substantial breadth. The study was not powered to compare responses between vaccine doses or regimens.

Note on this clone: The antigen it recognizes is unknown. Within one base of it there is no much larger clone, and no base qualities were kept.

The treatment or condition label of this sample denotes: some 20 received Ad26.COV2.S at low or high dose, single or two shots; several received placebo; per-sample allocation not given. Repertoires of vaccine and placebo recipients were sequenced from samples collected on day 63 after the first injection. Between 29 July and 7 August 2020, Cohort 1b enrolled about two dozen adults aged 18-55 years at one site in Boston, USA. As a vaccine, Ad26.COV2.S was a replication-incompetent adenovirus type 26 vector that expressed a prefusion-stabilized SARS-CoV-2 spike protein derived from the original Wuhan strain. The source was peripheral blood, collected in a trial of Ad26.COV2.S vaccine versus placebo. The sequence came from a person between 18 and 59 years old who received the Ad26.COV2.S COVID-19 vaccine or a placebo.

CDR3 loop: CASKPGQGSPGELFF. The DNA is as follows: TGTGCCAGCAAACCGGGACAGGGGTCCCCCGGGGAGCTGTTTTTT. The sequence joins TRBV6-5 to TRBJ2-2, with 10 junctional bases fitting TRBD1. The germline V gene sets CDR1 to MNHEY and CDR2 to SVGAGI. Clipping removes 7 bases from V and 6 bases from J, with 8 as the unmatched junction base count. The CDR3 starts with the cysteine, ends with the phenylalanine, and has 15 residues. Of the read, only the CDR3 DNA is kept; its 45 bases are in frame from base 1.